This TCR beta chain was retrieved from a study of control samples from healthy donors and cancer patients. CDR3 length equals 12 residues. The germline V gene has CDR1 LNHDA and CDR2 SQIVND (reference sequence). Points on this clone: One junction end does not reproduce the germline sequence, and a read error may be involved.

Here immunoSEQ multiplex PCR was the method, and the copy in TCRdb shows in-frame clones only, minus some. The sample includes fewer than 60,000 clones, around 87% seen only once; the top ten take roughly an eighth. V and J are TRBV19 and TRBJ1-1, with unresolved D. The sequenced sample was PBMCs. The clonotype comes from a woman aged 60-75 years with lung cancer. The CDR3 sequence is CASSIGFQTQHF. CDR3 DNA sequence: TGTGCCAGTAGTATTGGCTTCCAAACCCAACATTTT.